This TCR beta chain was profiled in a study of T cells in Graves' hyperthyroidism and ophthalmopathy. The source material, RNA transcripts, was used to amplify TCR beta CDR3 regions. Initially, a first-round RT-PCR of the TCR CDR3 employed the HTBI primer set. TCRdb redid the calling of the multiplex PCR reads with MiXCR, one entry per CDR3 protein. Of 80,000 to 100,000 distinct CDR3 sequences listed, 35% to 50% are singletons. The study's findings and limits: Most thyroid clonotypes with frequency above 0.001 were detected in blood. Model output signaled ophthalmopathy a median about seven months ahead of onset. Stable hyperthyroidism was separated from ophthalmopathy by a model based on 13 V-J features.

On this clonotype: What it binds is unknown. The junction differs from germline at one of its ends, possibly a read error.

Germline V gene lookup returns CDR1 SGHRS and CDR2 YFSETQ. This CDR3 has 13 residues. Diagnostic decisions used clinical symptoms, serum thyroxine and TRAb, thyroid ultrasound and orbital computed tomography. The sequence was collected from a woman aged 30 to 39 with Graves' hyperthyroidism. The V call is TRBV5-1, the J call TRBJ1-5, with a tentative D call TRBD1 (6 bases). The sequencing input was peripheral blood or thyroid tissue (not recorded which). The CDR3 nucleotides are TGCGCCAGCAGCTTGTCACCAGGGGAGCCCCGGCACTTT. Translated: CASSLSPGEPRHF.